The text below deals with one T cell receptor beta chain. Antigen: not known. Using immunoSEQ multiplex PCR, the repertoire was profiled, and TCRdb retains in-frame clones only, with some absent. Of more than 95,000 clones listed, 95% to 96% are singletons. This sample is drawn from a study of cytomegalovirus exposure and HLA in healthy donors. Notes on the study in general: In the 120 validation repertoires, approximately 93% of cluster scores exceeded 0, per a later analysis. Despite most TCR sequences being rare, some public TCRs occurred in many donors.

Looked up from germline, CDR1 is MDHEN and CDR2 is SYDVKM. V was pared by 6 bases and J by 4 bases, with 13 bases between. The CDR3 runs to 14 residues. The rearrangement joins TRBV28 to TRBJ2-1; D may be TRBD1 (5 bases). Input material: PBMCs. The sequence was collected from a man aged 18 to 29 in good health and CMV-seronegative. CDR3 sequence reads: CASSPGRQYNEQFF. The CDR3 DNA reads TGTGCCAGCAGCCCCGGACGACAGTACAATGAGCAGTTCTTC.